Listed here are 28 T cell receptor beta chains from one sample, sequenced in a study of cytomegalovirus exposure and HLA in healthy donors (dated by TCRdb to the late 2010s). To prepare the library, the immunoSEQ multiplex PCR assay was applied. TCRdb limited this immuneACCESS table to in-frame rearrangements with V and J called. A share of clones is missing; checked studies link under half to unresolved V genes, and the rest is unexplained. This sample gives roughly 330,000 clones in total; roughly nine tenths of them show up just once. The leading ten clones occupy roughly 1.2% of the sample. The sequencing input was PBMCs. The receptors derive from a woman aged 25-40 years in good health and CMV-seropositive.

The rearrangement links TRBV9 to TRBJ1-2; tentative D call: TRBD1 (6 bases). Germline CDR1 SGDLS, CDR2 YYNGEE. This CDR3 is built from 14 residues. V lost 4 bases and J 8 bases, leaving 18 bases between the germline ends. DNA of the CDR3: TGTGCCAGCAGCACGTCCCGGGACATCTTCGGCTACACCTTC. Its translation is CASSTSRDIFGYTF.

The chain employs TRBV15 and TRBJ1-2; D is unresolved. V lost 0 bases to trimming and J lost 5 bases, with 19 bases between them. CDR1 LNHNV and CDR2 YYDKDF come from the germline V gene (reference sequence). CDR3 length: 17 residues. The CDR3 nucleotides are TGTGCCACCAGCAGAGATGCCCCCCGGAGGGTCGGTTATGGCTACACCTTC. Protein sequence: CATSRDAPRRVGYGYTF.

The chain employs TRBV9 and TRBJ2-2, with 7 bases that match TRBD1. Looked up from germline, CDR1 is SGDLS and CDR2 is YYNGEE. V was pared by 0 bases and J by 0 bases, with 11 bases of the junction left unmatched. This CDR3 comprises 19 residues. The CDR3 sequence is CASSVAQGESFSNTGELFF. The CDR3 coding sequence is TGTGCCAGCAGCGTAGCCCAGGGGGAGTCATTTTCGAACACCGGGGAGCTGTTTTTT.

The J gene is TRBJ2-5, the V gene TRBV29-1; D possibly corresponds to TRBD2 (7 bases). Germline values: CDR1 SQVTM, CDR2 ANQGSEA. Between the trimmed V and J ends, which lost 2 bases and 2 bases, there was a span of 27 bases. This CDR3 region has 19 residues. Written as DNA, the CDR3 is TGCAGCGTTGAATATTCGGCGAGGGGGGCCGAAGCGGGACAAGAGACCCAGTACTTC. It yields the protein CSVEYSARGAEAGQETQYF.

The rearrangement links TRBV6-1 to TRBJ1-6; no definite D call. V lost 7 bases to trimming and J lost 6 bases, with 16 bases between them. The CDR3 totals 15 residues. CDR1 and CDR2 from the germline V gene are MNHNS and SASEGT. The CDR3 protein is CASKNDPRGNSPLHF. CDR3 bases: TGTGCCAGCAAGAATGATCCCCGGGGTAATTCACCCCTCCACTTT.

The CDR3 here is CASSLLDGGLADTQYF. In DNA, the CDR3 is TGTGCCAGCAGCTTACTAGATGGGGGGCTAGCAGATACGCAGTATTTT. The rearrangement joins TRBV7-3 to TRBJ2-3; possibly TRBD1 or TRBD2 for D (6 bases each). Germline-derived CDR1 and CDR2 are SGHTA and FQGTGA. The CDR3 runs to 16 residues. Deletions cut 2 bases from V and 4 bases from J, with 16 bases between.

The table lists this clone with a count of one. The chain uses TRBV2 and TRBJ1-3, with 8 bases matching TRBD1. V trimming: 3 bases; J trimming: 0 bases; junction bases outside the gene matches: 4. Looked up from germline, CDR1 is SNHLY and CDR2 is FYNNEI. The length of the CDR3 is 16 residues. This CDR3 reads CASSEGQAHSGNTIYF. The CDR3 coding sequence is TGTGCCAGCAGTGAGGGACAGGCCCACTCTGGAAACACCATATATTTT.

The chain joins TRBV4-2 to TRBJ2-5; 10 nucleotides match TRBD2. After removal of 0 bases from V and 8 bases from J, the junction contained 12 bases not matched to a gene. CDR1 is LGHNA, CDR2 YNFKEQ, per germline. The CDR3 runs 17 residues. The CDR3 sequence is CASSQDVRTSGLRTQYF. CDR3 coding DNA: TGTGCCAGCAGCCAAGACGTGAGGACTAGCGGACTGAGAACCCAGTACTTC.

J is TRBJ2-7 and V is TRBV27; the D is unclear. The CDR3 contains 11 residues. V was trimmed by 5 bases and J by 1 base, leaving 3 bases between them. The germline V gene has CDR1 MNHEY and CDR2 SMNVEV (reference sequence). The CDR3 region is CASSESYEQYF. In nucleotides, the CDR3 is TGTGCCAGCAGTGAGTCCTACGAGCAGTACTTC.

The rearrangement uses TRBV28 and TRBJ1-2, with TRBD1 matching 7 bases. Per the germline V gene, CDR1 is MDHEN and CDR2 is SYDVKM. After removal of 6 bases from V and 4 bases from J, the junction contained 5 bases not matched to a gene. This CDR3 region has 13 residues. CDR3 nucleotides: TGTGCCAGCAGCCCGGACAGGACCTATGGCTACACCTTC. It yields the protein CASSPDRTYGYTF.

The V gene is TRBV6-5, the J gene TRBJ1-2; D perhaps matches TRBD1 (6 bases). Germline CDR1 reads MNHEY; CDR2 reads SVGAGI. The germline V and J ends were trimmed by 6 bases and 8 bases, with 19 bases remaining between them. The CDR3 has 14 residues. CDR3 coding DNA: TGTGCCAGCAGCCCCCGGCAGGGGATATCAGGCTACACCTTC. As protein: CASSPRQGISGYTF.

In its sample, this clone was seen a few times. At the DNA level, this CDR3 is encoded by other sequences in the same sample as well. The chain employs TRBV2 and TRBJ2-5; D call uncertain. Germline-derived CDR1 and CDR2 are SNHLY and FYNNEI. With 6 bases removed from V and 1 base from J, the gap between germline ends came to 3 bases. The CDR3 extends over 11 amino acids. The CDR3 region is CASRTQETQYF. The CDR3 nucleotides are TGTGCCAGCAGGACCCAAGAGACCCAGTACTTC.

The chain joins TRBV27 to TRBJ2-3; 7 bases agree with TRBD2. The V gene end was trimmed by 5 bases and the J gene end by 2 bases; junction bases not matched to a gene: 10. CDR3 length: 16 residues. Germline CDR1 reads MNHEY; CDR2 reads SMNVEV (reference sequence). The DNA for the CDR3 is TGTGCCAGCAGTCCCGCTAGCGGAAAACTCACAGATACGCAGTATTTT. Protein: CASSPASGKLTDTQYF.

The chain is built from TRBV9 and TRBJ1-4; no clear D gene. Germline CDR1 SGDLS, CDR2 YYNGEE. The CDR3 has 15 amino acids. V gave up 3 bases and J gave up 0 bases, with 9 bases separating them. The CDR3 DNA reads TGTGCCAGCAGCGGAGGATTGGCAACTAATGAAAAACTGTTTTTT. It codes for CASSGGLATNEKLFF.

The CDR3 sequence: CASSGLSNQPQHF. The DNA for the CDR3 is TGCGCCAGCAGTGGGTTGAGCAATCAGCCCCAGCATTTT. The chain carries TRBV10-2 and TRBJ1-5, with no clear D. V was pared by 4 bases and J by 1 base, with 5 bases between. This CDR3 has 13 amino acids. The germline gives CDR1 WSHSY, CDR2 SAAADI.

The rearrangement uses TRBV5-4 and TRBJ1-2; D not certain. The CDR3 loop spans 14 amino acids. The germline CDR1 and CDR2 sequences are SGHNT and YYREEE (reference sequence). The V end was cut by 0 bases, the J end by 3 bases, with 9 bases between. The CDR3 coding sequence is TGTGCCAGCAGCTTGGATGGCACCGACTATGGCTACACCTTC. Residues: CASSLDGTDYGYTF.

This clone was detected only once. CDR3 loop: CASSRAFYEQYF. DNA of the CDR3: TGTGCCAGCAGCCGGGCCTTCTACGAGCAGTACTTC. The chain employs TRBV6-6 and TRBJ2-7; D is undetermined. The CDR3 totals 12 residues. V lost 6 bases, J lost 3 bases, and 9 bases lay in between. CDR1 is MNHNY and CDR2 is SVGAGI in the germline V gene (reference sequence).

The V gene is TRBV4-2, the J gene TRBJ2-3; tentatively, D is TRBD2 (6 bases). The CDR3 covers 16 residues. The germline gives CDR1 LGHNA, CDR2 YNFKEQ. The ends were cut back, 1 base at V and 0 bases at J, with 11 bases in the middle. The CDR3 region has the DNA TGTGCCAGCAGCCAAGTTTCAACTAGCAGCACAGATACGCAGTATTTT. This sequence encodes CASSQVSTSSTDTQYF.

About this clone itself: The sample has other DNA sequences that encode this CDR3 too. J is TRBJ2-7 and V is TRBV9; TRBD2 matches at 8 bases. J gave up 3 bases and V 0 bases, and 5 bases lay outside the gene matches. Germline V gene data show CDR1 as SGDLS and CDR2 as YYNGEE. The CDR3 is made up of 15 amino acids. CDR3 coding DNA: TGTGCCAGCAGCGTAGGTACTAGCGGAGTCTACGAGCAGTACTTC. Its translation is CASSVGTSGVYEQYF.

The chain joins TRBV7-9 to TRBJ2-5; 8 nucleotides line up with TRBD1. Germline V gene lookup returns CDR1 SEHNR and CDR2 FQNEAQ (reference sequence). Losses at the gene ends were 5 bases for V and 8 bases for J; bases not matched to a gene: 13. CDR3 length: 15 residues. The CDR3 bases are TGTGCCAGCAGCCCCGCGGGGACAGGCCAAGGTACCCAGTACTTC. It yields the protein CASSPAGTGQGTQYF.

The rearrangement uses TRBV5-1 and TRBJ1-1, with D perhaps matching TRBD1 (5 bases). CDR3 length equals 14 residues. V was cut by 2 bases and J by 5 bases, with 13 bases left in between. Germline assignment: CDR1 SGHRS and CDR2 YFSETQ. CDR3 DNA sequence: TGCGCCAGCAGCTTTCAGATGGGACCGACTGAAGCTTTCTTT. It translates to CASSFQMGPTEAFF.

This chain uses TRBV5-1 with TRBJ1-2, with D uncertain. Trimming cost V 3 bases and J 6 bases, with 24 bases left between them. Germline V gene lookup returns CDR1 SGHRS and CDR2 YFSETQ. The CDR3 length is 17 residues. CDR3 DNA sequence: TGCGCCAGCAGCTACGGACTGCTCCAGGCCTCCCAGAATGGCTACACCTTC. Translating gives CASSYGLLQASQNGYTF.

This chain links TRBV28 with TRBJ2-3, with D hard to call. This CDR3 is built from 12 residues. Germline assignment: CDR1 MDHEN and CDR2 SYDVKM. Trimming shortened V by 8 bases and J by 2 bases, and 8 bases separated the two germline ends. For the CDR3, the DNA is TGTGCCAGCGCACTTTCCACAGATACGCAGTATTTT. Encoded protein: CASALSTDTQYF.

The J gene is TRBJ1-2, the V gene TRBV27, with TRBD1 as a possible D gene (5 bases). V was clipped by 4 bases and J by 1 base, with 19 bases between them. In germline, CDR1 is MNHEY, CDR2 SMNVEV (reference sequence). The CDR3 has 17 amino acids. CDR3 amino acids: CASSSTPGRGSNYGYTF. The CDR3 DNA sequence: TGTGCCAGCAGTTCAACCCCCGGGAGGGGAAGTAACTATGGCTACACCTTC.

This chain connects TRBV29-1 to TRBJ1-1; D remains ambiguous. Germline CDR1 SQVTM, CDR2 ANQGSEA. CDR3 size: 16 residues. The germline V and J ends were trimmed by 4 bases and 5 bases, with 23 bases remaining between them. The CDR3 sequence is CSVGEEGPAYFTEAFF. CDR3 DNA sequence: TGCAGCGTTGGGGAGGAGGGCCCAGCATATTTTACTGAAGCTTTCTTT.

V usage is TRBV28 and J usage is TRBJ2-1, with D unclear. Trimming took off 6 bases at V and 5 bases at J, with 11 bases between the two ends. Looked up from germline, CDR1 is MDHEN and CDR2 is SYDVKM. The CDR3 totals 13 residues. The CDR3: CASSLPHDNEQFF. CDR3 in DNA: TGTGCCAGCAGCCTACCCCACGACAATGAGCAGTTCTTC.

The chain recombines TRBV27 with TRBJ1-3; no reliable D call. CDR1 and CDR2 from the germline V gene are MNHEY and SMNVEV (reference sequence). The CDR3 is made up of 16 amino acids. The V gene lost 6 bases and the J gene lost 2 bases, with 17 bases spanning the gap. CDR3: CASSLGTASAGNTIYF. The CDR3 nucleotides read TGTGCCAGCAGCTTGGGCACGGCGTCCGCTGGAAACACCATATATTTT.

The chain is built from TRBV7-2 and TRBJ2-3, with no clear D. CDR1 and CDR2 (germline): SGHTA, FQGNSA. The CDR3 length is 12 residues. The V end lost 5 bases, the J end lost 6 bases, and 9 bases lay between the germline ends. DNA for the CDR3: TGTGCCAGCAGCCCAGTACGGGATACGCAGTATTTT. Residues: CASSPVRDTQYF.